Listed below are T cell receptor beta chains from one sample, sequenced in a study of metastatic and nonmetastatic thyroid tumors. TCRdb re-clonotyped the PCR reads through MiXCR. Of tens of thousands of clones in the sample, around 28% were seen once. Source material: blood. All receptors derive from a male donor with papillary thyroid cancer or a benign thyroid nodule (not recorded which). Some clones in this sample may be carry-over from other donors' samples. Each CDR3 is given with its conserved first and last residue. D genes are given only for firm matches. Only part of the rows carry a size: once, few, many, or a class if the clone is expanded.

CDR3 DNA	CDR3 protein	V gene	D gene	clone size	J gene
TGTGCCAGCAGTGTCAACAGGGAAGGCGATGGCTACACCTTC	CASSVNREGDGYTF	TRBV12-3/TRBV12-4	-	many	TRBJ1-2
TGCGCCAGCAGCCAATACCCGGCGGGCAGGGGAGAGGAGACCCAGTACTTC	CASSQYPAGRGEETQYF	TRBV4-1	-	many	TRBJ2-5
TGTGCCAGCAGCGAAGAGTCTGGCGAGCAGTACTTC	CASSEESGEQYF	TRBV9	-	many	TRBJ2-7
TGCGCCAGCAGCCTCCGCGATGAGCAGTTCTTC	CASSLRDEQFF	TRBV4-1	-	few	TRBJ2-1
TGTGCCTGGAGTGGACAGGGGAATTCACCCCTCCACTTT	CAWSGQGNSPLHF	TRBV30	TRBD1	many	TRBJ1-6
TGTGCCAGTAGTATTAAACAGGGTAACACCGGGGAGCTGTTTTTT	CASSIKQGNTGELFF	TRBV19	-	many	TRBJ2-2
TGTGCCAGCACCGAGGTCGTACAGGGCTATGGCTACACCTTC	CASTEVVQGYGYTF	TRBV6-2/TRBV6-3	-	-	TRBJ1-2
TGTGCCAGCAAAGGAGGGGGATGGAACACTGAAGCTTTCTTT	CASKGGGWNTEAFF	TRBV3-1	-	many	TRBJ1-1
TGTGCCAGCAGCTTACAGCCGTCAGCGGAGACTGAAAAGCAGTTCTTC	CASSLQPSAETEKQFF	TRBV7-6	-	many	TRBJ2-1
TGTGCCAGCAGTGAAGCGCGGGGCAGCCTGAGCACTGAAGCTTTCTTT	CASSEARGSLSTEAFF	TRBV6-1	-	many	TRBJ1-1
TGTGCCAGCAGTGGAACAACTGAAGTCGGGGAGCTGTTTTTT	CASSGTTEVGELFF	TRBV6-1	-	few	TRBJ2-2
TGCAGTGCCCCCCTTCTAGGGGGCGGGAGGTTGGGCGAGCAGTACTTC	CSAPLLGGGRLGEQYF	TRBV20-1	-	few	TRBJ2-7
TGTGCCAGCAGTGACTCTAGCGGGGGGGCAGATACGCAGTATTTT	CASSDSSGGADTQYF	TRBV6-4	TRBD2	many	TRBJ2-3
TGTGCCAGCAGTGATGACAGGGGCCGGGGGAGGTCACCCCTCCACTTT	CASSDDRGRGRSPLHF	TRBV6-1	TRBD1	-	TRBJ1-6
TGTGCCAAAGCACGGGACAGGTACTACGAGCATTACTTC	CAKARDRYYEHYF	TRBV6-8	TRBD1	-	TRBJ2-7
TGTGCCAGCAATGACCCCGGGACAGGGGCTGGCGAGCAGTACTTC	CASNDPGTGAGEQYF	TRBV7-2	TRBD1	many	TRBJ2-7
TGCAGTGCTGGCCGGCGGGAGGGAGGCACAGATACGCAGTATTTT	CSAGRREGGTDTQYF	TRBV20-1	TRBD2	many	TRBJ2-3
TGTGCCAGCAGCCCACAAGACTACGAGCAGTACTTC	CASSPQDYEQYF	TRBV6-1	-	many	TRBJ2-7
TGTGCCAGCAGCGGTTACTCCTACGAGCAGTACTTC	CASSGYSYEQYF	TRBV14	-	few	TRBJ2-7
TGTGCCAGCAAATATACCCGGGGACTAGCGGGAGGAGATGCGTTCTTC	CASKYTRGLAGGDAFF	TRBV12-3/TRBV12-4	TRBD2	many	TRBJ2-1
TGTGCCAGCAGCTTAAGGTTGCGGGAGATCGTGGACGAGCAGTACTTC	CASSLRLREIVDEQYF	TRBV11-2	TRBD2	few	TRBJ2-7
TGTGCCAGCCAAAGGGACAGGGGGACGCGCAATCAGCCCCAGCATTTT	CASQRDRGTRNQPQHF	TRBV2	TRBD1	many	TRBJ1-5
TGTGCCAGCATGATTCGGGAGGGGCCCAATGAGCAGTTCTTC	CASMIREGPNEQFF	TRBV6-1	TRBD2	many	TRBJ2-1
TGTGCCAGCAGCCGCGCCGGGGGGAGGGTTTGGGATACGCAGTATTTT	CASSRAGGRVWDTQYF	TRBV6-1	TRBD2	many	TRBJ2-3
TGCAGTTCTAGAGAGGCGGGGAGGGACACCGGGGAGCTGTTTTTT	CSSREAGRDTGELFF	TRBV20-1	TRBD2	-	TRBJ2-2
TGTGCCAGTAGTATGGGAGGGGGCTCTGGGGCCAACGTCCTGACTTTC	CASSMGGGSGANVLTF	TRBV19	-	many	TRBJ2-6
TGCAGTGCGGGCGGGGGAAGCTCCTACGAGCAGTACTTC	CSAGGGSSYEQYF	TRBV20-1	TRBD2	-	TRBJ2-7
TGTGCCTGGAGTGTTCAGGGTCTAGATACACAGTATTTT	CAWSVQGLDTQYF	TRBV30	-	many	TRBJ2-3
TGTGCCATCAGCCTAGAGCTAAACACTGAAGCTTTCTTT	CAISLELNTEAFF	TRBV3-1	-	-	TRBJ1-1
TGTGCTACCCCTCGTCGAGGGGCTAAGAACACTGAAGCTTTCTTT	CATPRRGAKNTEAFF	TRBV12-5	-	few	TRBJ1-1
TGTGCCAGCAGTCCCCGGGACAGGGGCTCCAATGAGCAGTTCTTC	CASSPRDRGSNEQFF	TRBV6-1	TRBD1	few	TRBJ2-1
TGTGCCAGCAGCGGACGGCTGAACACTGAAGCTTTCTTT	CASSGRLNTEAFF	TRBV5-8	-	many	TRBJ1-1
TGTGCCAGCAGCCAAGACTCCGGGGAGACCCAGTACTTC	CASSQDSGETQYF	TRBV3-1	-	many	TRBJ2-5
TGTGCCGACAGTTTCCATAACTATGAGCAGTTCTTC	CADSFHNYEQFF	TRBV28	-	few	TRBJ2-1
TGCACTGCTAGTAACGGGGAAGCGGGATACATTGAGCAGTTCTTC	CTASNGEAGYIEQFF	TRBV20-1	TRBD2	-	TRBJ2-1
TGTGCCACGGGGGCCCTGGGGGCTCATAACACTGAAGCTTTCTTT	CATGALGAHNTEAFF	TRBV15	-	-	TRBJ1-1
TGTGCCACCAGCCCCGACTGGGGGGAGGTAAACACTGAAGCTTTCTTT	CATSPDWGEVNTEAFF	TRBV28	-	-	TRBJ1-1
TGTGACAGCAGCTTCTCCCGTACTGCGGACGAGCAGTACTTC	CDSSFSRTADEQYF	TRBV27	-	-	TRBJ2-7
TGCGCCAGCAGCCCCGGACAGGGGGGTGGGTACGAGCAGTACTTC	CASSPGQGGGYEQYF	TRBV5-1	TRBD1	many	TRBJ2-7
TGCGCCAGCAGCCAAGATAGGACAGGTTCACCCCTCCACTTT	CASSQDRTGSPLHF	TRBV4-1	TRBD1	-	TRBJ1-6
TGTGCCAGCAGTGAAGGACAGGGGATCGTAGAGCTGTTTTTT	CASSEGQGIVELFF	TRBV6-1	TRBD1	-	TRBJ2-2
TGTGCCAGCAACCTGGGGACAGCGCCGAGGGCTTTCTTT	CASNLGTAPRAFF	TRBV7-9	TRBD1	many	TRBJ1-1
TGTGCCAGCAGCAAGGGACGGCGGGGGGAGACCCAGTACTTC	CASSKGRRGETQYF	TRBV3-1	TRBD2	-	TRBJ2-5
TGTGCCAGCAGCCCAGGACAGGGTTTTCCCCTAGAGCAGTACTTC	CASSPGQGFPLEQYF	TRBV7-9	TRBD1	-	TRBJ2-7
TGTGCCAGCAGTTACTCATTATTCCCGGGGAGGGGGACCGGGGAGCTGTTTTTT	CASSYSLFPGRGTGELFF	TRBV6-6	-	-	TRBJ2-2
TGCGCCAGCAGCCAAGGACTAGCGGGCTTAGAGACCCAGTACTTC	CASSQGLAGLETQYF	TRBV4-1	TRBD2	many	TRBJ2-5
TGTGCCAGCAGTGAAGGGACTTCAAGCACAGATACGCAGTATTTT	CASSEGTSSTDTQYF	TRBV2	-	-	TRBJ2-3
TGCGCCAGCAGCTTCCGGACAGACTACGAGCAGTACTTC	CASSFRTDYEQYF	TRBV5-1	-	many	TRBJ2-7
TGTGCCAGCAGCTTAGGGCAGGGATGGTACGAGCAGTATTTC	CASSLGQGWYEQYF	TRBV7-9	-	-	TRBJ2-7
TGTGCCTGGACAGGGGGTAATTTTCCAGATACGCAGTATTTT	CAWTGGNFPDTQYF	TRBV30	TRBD1	-	TRBJ2-3
TGTGCCAGCAGTCGGACAGGGGCCAGGCAGCCCCAGCATTTT	CASSRTGARQPQHF	TRBV12-3/TRBV12-4	TRBD1	many	TRBJ1-5
TGTGCCAGCAGCTTGACAGAACGAGATCAGCCCCAGCATTTT	CASSLTERDQPQHF	TRBV5-6	-	many	TRBJ1-5
TGCGCCAGCAGGCCTGGAGGCGGGAGCTACGAGCAGTACTTC	CASRPGGGSYEQYF	TRBV10-2	TRBD2	-	TRBJ2-7
TGTGCCAGCTCACCAGCTACGGATCTGGGCACTGAAGCTTTCTTT	CASSPATDLGTEAFF	TRBV18	-	many	TRBJ1-1